A selection of T cell receptor beta chains follows, all from one sample in a study of shared clonotypes between healthy human individuals. Sequencing was performed with immunoSEQ multiplex PCR; in TCRdb, only in-frame clones are kept and a portion is missing. The table records about 2.3 million clones, around 90% of them present only once. The specimen sequenced was naive CD4+ T cells from PBMCs. The receptors derive from a young man in good health. Some clones in this sample may be carry-over from other donors' samples. Both conserved end residues are part of each CDR3. D genes are given only for firm matches. Only part of the rows carry a size: once, few, many, or a class if the clone is expanded.

>TRBV27|NA|NA|TRBJ1-1
TGTGCCAGCAGTTTACGGAAGTGGGGGCCGAACACTGAAGCTTTCTTT
CASSLRKWGPNTEAFF
>TRBV7-2|NA|TRBD1|TRBJ2-1
TGTGCCAGCAGCTTAGTTCACAGGGGGCGCGAGAATGAGCAGTTCTTC
CASSLVHRGRENEQFF
>TRBV5-1|NA|TRBD2|TRBJ2-3
TGCGCCAGCAGGACTAGCGGGAGGACAGATACGCAGTATTTT
CASRTSGRTDTQYF
>TRBV6-5|NA|NA|TRBJ1-5
TGTGCCAGCAGTTACGTCCGGGATAGCAATCAGCCCCAGCATTTT
CASSYVRDSNQPQHF
>TRBV18|NA|TRBD2|TRBJ2-2
TGTGCCAGCTCACCAACGGGTAGCGGGGCGCGGACCGGGGAGCTGTTTTTT
CASSPTGSGARTGELFF
>TRBV7-7|NA|NA|TRBJ2-2
TGTGCCAGCAGCTTGGCCAGGGGTACCGGGGAGCTGTTTTTT
CASSLARGTGELFF
>TRBV28|NA|TRBD1|TRBJ1-5
TGTGCCAGCAGTTCGCCTACCGGGACAGGGCATCAGCCCCAGCATTTT
CASSSPTGTGHQPQHF
>TRBV29-1|once|NA|TRBJ1-1
TGCAGCGCCTCACCACGAGAAGGGACTGAAGCTTTCTTT
CSASPREGTEAFF
>TRBV29-1|once|TRBD2|TRBJ2-1
TGCAGCGCCCAGGGGCGGGAGGTACCCTACAATGAGCAGTTCTTC
CSAQGREVPYNEQFF
>TRBV27|once|TRBD1|TRBJ1-3
TGTGCCAGCAGTTACGGGACAGACCCCTCTGGAAACACCATATATTTT
CASSYGTDPSGNTIYF
>TRBV5-1|NA|TRBD1|TRBJ2-7
TGCGCCAGCAGCTGGACAGGAATCTCCTACGAGCAGTACTTC
CASSWTGISYEQYF
>TRBV9|NA|NA|TRBJ1-2
TGTGCCAGCAGCGTGGGGATCTATGGCTACACCTTC
CASSVGIYGYTF
>TRBV7-3|NA|NA|TRBJ1-5
TGTGCCAGCAGCTTAAGTGGGGTCGATCAGCCCCAGCATTTT
CASSLSGVDQPQHF
>TRBV11-2|NA|NA|TRBJ1-2
TGTGCCAGCAGCCCCGTCGGGAGGGCGACGAACGGCTACACCTTC
CASSPVGRATNGYTF
>TRBV5-4|NA|NA|TRBJ2-5
TGTGCCAGCAGCTTTAGCGGAATACAAGAGACCCAGTACTTC
CASSFSGIQETQYF
>TRBV28|NA|NA|TRBJ2-1
TGTGCCAGCGACGAAAGAACTTCCGGCTCCTACAATGAGCAGTTCTTC
CASDERTSGSYNEQFF
>TRBV19|few|NA|TRBJ2-7
TGTGCCAGTAGGGCTACCAATTCCTACGAGCAGTACTTC
CASRATNSYEQYF
>TRBV9|NA|NA|TRBJ2-7
TGTGCCAGCAGCCCCGTAGGGTCCTCCGAGCAGTACTTC
CASSPVGSSEQYF
>TRBV7-3|NA|NA|TRBJ2-6
TGTGCCAGCAGCACGCGGACAGCCTTCTCTGGGGCCAACGTCCTGACTTTC
CASSTRTAFSGANVLTF
>TRBV28|NA|NA|TRBJ1-5
TGTGCCAGCAGTTTATGGACGAGTCAGCCCCAGCATTTT
CASSLWTSQPQHF
>TRBV5-1|NA|NA|TRBJ2-1
TGCGCCAGCAGCCTTGTAGTGAGCAATGAGCAGTTCTTC
CASSLVVSNEQFF
>TRBV29-1|NA|NA|TRBJ2-7
TGCAGCGTTGTTGGGGGAAGTATCTCCGAGCAGTACTTC
CSVVGGSISEQYF